The 3 T cell receptor beta chains below all came from one sample that was sequenced in a study of identical twins. TCRdb processed the 5' RACE reads anew with MiXCR; each CDR3 protein has one entry. Of more than 1.5 million distinct CDR3 sequences in the sample, around 33% were seen once. Material: cord blood. The origin of the receptors is a newborn girl in good health.

This clonotype was detected a few times. The chain joins TRBV6-7 to TRBJ2-7; no clear D. TRBV6-7 has ORF status, its function being uncertain. Trimming shortened V by 0 bases and J by 3 bases, and 15 bases separated the two germline ends. The CDR3 is 16 residues long. The chain's CDR3 is CASSYSPSMEVYEQYF. CDR3 sequence (DNA): TGTGCCAGCAGTTACTCGCCCTCGATGGAAGTCTACGAGCAGTACTTC.

The rearrangement links TRBV21-1 to TRBJ1-1; the D call of TRBD1 is as the table states it, not checked on the DNA. TRBV21-1 is noted as a pseudogene. The CDR3 totals 17 residues. The CDR3 here is CASTVTGTGGETTEAFF. The CDR3, as DNA: TGTGCCAGCACTGTAACCGGGACAGGGGGCGAGACGACTGAAGCTTTCTTT.

The sample holds many counts of this clonotype. The chain uses TRBV7-2 and TRBJ2-3; 10 bases agree with TRBD2. The CDR3 loop spans 19 amino acids. J lost 4 bases, V lost 2 bases, and 15 bases had no gene match. Germline V CDR1 and CDR2: SGHTA, FQGNSA. The CDR3: CASSLIGGLAGDKADTQYF. CDR3 nucleotide sequence: TGTGCCAGCAGCTTAATTGGCGGGCTAGCGGGGGATAAGGCAGATACGCAGTATTTT.